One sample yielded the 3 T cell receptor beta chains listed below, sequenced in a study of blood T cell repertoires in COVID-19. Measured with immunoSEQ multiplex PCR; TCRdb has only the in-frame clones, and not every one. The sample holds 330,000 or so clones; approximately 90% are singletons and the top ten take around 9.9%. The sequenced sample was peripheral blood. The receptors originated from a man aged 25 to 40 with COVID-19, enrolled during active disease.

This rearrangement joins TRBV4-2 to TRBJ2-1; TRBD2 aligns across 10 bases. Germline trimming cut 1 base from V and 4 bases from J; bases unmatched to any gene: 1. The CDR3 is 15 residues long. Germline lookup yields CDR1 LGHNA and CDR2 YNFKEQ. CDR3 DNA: TGTGCCAGCAGCCAAGTTAGCGGGGGGTACAATGAGCAGTTCTTC. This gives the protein CASSQVSGGYNEQFF.

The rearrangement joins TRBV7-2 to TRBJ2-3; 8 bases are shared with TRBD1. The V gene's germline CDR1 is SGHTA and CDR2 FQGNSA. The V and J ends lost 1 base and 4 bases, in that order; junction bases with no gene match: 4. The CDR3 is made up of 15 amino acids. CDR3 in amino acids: CASSLVPGGADTQYF. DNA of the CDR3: TGTGCCAGCAGCTTAGTACCAGGGGGCGCAGATACGCAGTATTTT.

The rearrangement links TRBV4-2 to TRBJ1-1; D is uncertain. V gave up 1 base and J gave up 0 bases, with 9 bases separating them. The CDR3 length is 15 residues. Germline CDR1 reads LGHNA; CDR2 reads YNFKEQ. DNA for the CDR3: TGTGCCAGCAGCCAAGTTTCGAACATGAACACTGAAGCTTTCTTT. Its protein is CASSQVSNMNTEAFF.